This T cell receptor (beta chain) was sequenced during a study of identical twins. Study-wide results and caveats: Weaker excess twin sharing was seen among beta out-of-frame sequences. Zero-insertion findings could be partly confounded by invariant cells (MAIT and iNKT cells).

This clonotype has just a few counts. What it binds is not known. All of the donors were Caucasians in good health. The authors used template switching to add a universal primer site and gave cDNA unique molecular identifiers. TCRdb reprocessed the 5' RACE reads via MiXCR and lists one record per CDR3 protein. The table records under 300,000 distinct CDR3 sequences, roughly 13% of them present only once. Germline V CDR1 and CDR2: SGHRS, YFSETQ. CDR3 length: 15 residues. V was clipped by 3 bases and J by 5 bases; unmatched bases: 11. The same data also went into a second study, on yellow fever vaccine responses in identical twins.

Material: memory (CD45RO+) T cells sorted from blood. This receptor was taken from a woman between 18 and 29 years old in good health. This chain joins TRBV5-1 and TRBJ2-7; 7 bases fit TRBD1. CDR3 nucleotides: TGCGCCAGCAGCTCGATTGAGGGGGCGAGGGACGAGCAGTACTTC. As protein: CASSSIEGARDEQYF.